Reported below is one T cell receptor (beta chain). Its antigen is unidentified. The CDR3 consists of 14 residues. Trimming took off 5 bases at V and 2 bases at J, with 10 bases between the two ends. Germline assignment: CDR1 MGHRA and CDR2 YSYEKL. TCRdb keeps only in-frame clones here, not all; method: immunoSEQ multiplex PCR. The table shows 30,000 or so clones, with around four fifths occurring only once. This entry is derived from a study of OX40 agonist ivuxolimab in advanced cancers. Across the whole study: Aged roughly 23 to 80 with a mean of around 60 years, they were around 83% male.

Findings and limits, study-wide: Expanded clones tended on average to be more numerous among CD8+ T cells than CD4+. Low clonal expansion, among the lowest seen, marked partial responders at 0.1-3.0 mg/kg.

The V and J genes are TRBV4-1 and TRBJ1-3; possibly TRBD1 for D (6 bases). The sequence derives from an adult with an advanced solid tumor such as melanoma, head and neck, liver or kidney cancer. The sequences come from CD4+ or CD8+ T cells sorted from blood, collected in a trial of the OX40 agonist ivuxolimab. CDR3 in amino acids: CASSYTGTGNTIYF. CDR3 coding DNA: TGCGCCAGCAGCTACACAGGGACTGGAAACACCATATATTTT.